This T cell receptor (beta chain) was retrieved from a study of neurological immune-mediated disorders. Study results and caveats: Phylogenetic grouping assigned the repertoires of 18 of 34 multiple sclerosis patients to a single related-CDR3 cluster, representing a possible signature.

The CDR3 spans 18 residues. Trimming removed 3 bases at V and 2 bases at J, with 19 bases between. TCRdb used MiXCR to reprocess the 5' RACE reads, holding one entry per CDR3 protein. The sample records nearly 60,000 distinct CDR3 sequences, under 4.5% being singletons. This clonotype showed up many times. Its antigen is unidentified. The origin of this receptor is a woman aged 25 to 39 with multiple sclerosis. Sample: PBMCs. This chain uses TRBV12-3 or TRBV12-4 with TRBJ2-2; D perhaps matches TRBD2 (5 bases). The CDR3 nucleotides are TGTGCCAGCAGTTTCTTTCCCTGGCTAGCCCTAAACACCGGGGAGCTGTTTTTT. As protein: CASSFFPWLALNTGELFF.